This T cell receptor beta chain was documented in a study of blood T cell repertoires in COVID-19. On the study more broadly: Some COVID-19 samples were acute and others convalescent; all came from the United States, Italy and Spain.

CDR3 length: 14 residues. Repertoires were generated with immunoSEQ multiplex PCR, while TCRdb's copy carries only in-frame clones and drops some. The table lists 55,000 to 80,000 clones, approximately 80% of them singletons, with 14% in the top ten. The TCR sequence derives from a man in his fifties or sixties with COVID-19, enrolled during active disease. The chain has TRBV21-1 and TRBJ2-7; the table assigns TRBD2, which was not confirmed against the DNA. TRBV21-1 is tagged as a pseudogene. Sequencing used peripheral blood. CDR3 protein: CASSNQGTTCEQYF. CDR3 sequence (DNA): TGTGCCAGCAGCAATCAGGGGACTACTTGCGAGCAGTACTTC.